This TCR beta chain was sequenced for a study of identical twins. General study points: Alpha sequences out of frame and shared by twins had excess low generation probability. Twin sharing of out-of-frame TCR alpha was underestimated by models in monozygotic pairs.

TCRdb itself ran the 5' RACE reads through MiXCR, one entry per CDR3 protein. The sample holds 690,000 or so distinct CDR3 sequences, roughly 6% seen once. Germline lookup yields CDR1 SGHKS and CDR2 YYEKEE (reference sequence). The CDR3 sequence is 14 residues long. Unmatched junction bases numbered 6, after V lost 3 bases and J lost 5 bases. This clonotype was seen a handful of times. The antigen is unknown. Material for sequencing was naive T cells sorted from blood. The V gene is TRBV5-5, the J gene TRBJ2-5, with 8 bases matching TRBD2. The sequence was obtained from a man younger than 35 in good health. The CDR3 DNA reads as TGTGCCAGCAGCTCTTACCCGGGGGGGGAGACCCAGTACTTC. The encoded protein is CASSSYPGGETQYF.